The 3 T cell receptor beta chains listed next were all sequenced from one sample in a study of T-cell reconstitution after alpha-beta-depleted transplantation in children. The TCRbeta library was prepared with unique molecular identifiers. Using its own MiXCR run on the PCR reads, TCRdb lists one record per CDR3 protein. This sample has a few hundred thousand distinct CDR3 sequences, with about a sixth found just once. The sequencing used PBMCs from the stem cell graft donor, collected from the stem cell graft. These TCRs come from a human donor who donated a stem cell graft to a child with acute lymphoblastic leukemia.

The CDR3 DNA is TGTGCCAGCAGTAACGGGGATGAGACCCAGTACTTC. This gives the protein CASSNGDETQYF. The chain combines TRBV7-9 with TRBJ2-5, with D tentatively TRBD2 (5 bases). The V and J ends lost 6 bases and 5 bases respectively, with 10 bases between them. The CDR3 sequence is 12 residues long. Germline V lookup: CDR1 SEHNR, CDR2 FQNEAQ (reference sequence). Full variable domain (rest looked up from reference TRBV7-9 and TRBJ2-5): DTGVSQNPRHKITKRGQNVTFRCDPISEHNRLYWYRQTLGQGPEFLTYFQNEAQLEKSRLLSDRFSAERPKGSFSTLEIQRTEQGDSAMYLCASSNGDETQYFGPGTRLLVL.

A few counts support this clonotype. V usage is TRBV3-1 and J usage is TRBJ2-5, with 10 bases that match TRBD2. Trimming at V came to 0 bases and at J to 2 bases, leaving 15 bases not matched to a gene. Germline V CDR1 and CDR2: LGHDT, YNNKEL (reference sequence). The CDR3 contains 20 residues. CDR3 residues: CASSQDLPTSGSPLQETQYF. The CDR3, as DNA: TGTGCCAGCAGCCAAGATTTACCGACTAGCGGGTCCCCTCTACAAGAGACCCAGTACTTC.

This clonotype was seen more than once but under ten times. The chain carries TRBV24-1 and TRBJ1-5; D not certain. Germline V gene sequence: CDR1 KGHDR, CDR2 SFDVKD. Trimming took off 4 bases at V and 0 bases at J, with 6 bases between the two ends. There are 14 residues in the CDR3. CDR3 sequence (DNA): TGTGCCACCAGTGACACGTATAGCAATCAGCCCCAGCATTTT. Encoded protein: CATSDTYSNQPQHF.